Listed below are T cell receptor beta chains from one sample, sequenced in a study of cytomegalovirus exposure and HLA in healthy donors. Clones were read by immunoSEQ multiplex PCR, and TCRdb kept only the in-frame ones, dropping some. Of roughly 140,000 clones detected, around 77% appear once; the ten largest clones hold approximately 5%. Sequencing was done on a sample of PBMCs. The receptor source for this set is a woman in her forties or fifties in good health and CMV-seronegative. The CDR3 runs from the conserved cysteine through the conserved F or W. The D gene is left open where the match is weak. Size is stated for part of the rows, as once, few or many counts, or as a class when the clone is expanded.

>.|12|.|TRBJ2-7|TRBV7-9
TGTGCCAGCAGCCCGGTAGTTTACGAGCAGTACTTC
CASSPVVYEQYF
>.|17|TRBD2|TRBJ2-3|TRBV19
TGTGCCAGTAGTATAGCAATAGCGGGGGGAAGCACAGATACGCAGTATTTT
CASSIAIAGGSTDTQYF
>.|14|.|TRBJ1-1|TRBV14
TGTGCCAGCAGCCAAGGCAACAGGAACACTGAAGCTTTCTTT
CASSQGNRNTEAFF
>.|15|.|TRBJ2-3|TRBV7-9
TGTGCCAGCAGCTCCGACATACTCCGCACAGATACGCAGTATTTT
CASSSDILRTDTQYF
>.|14|TRBD1|TRBJ1-2|TRBV30
TGTGCCTGGAAAGGGGACAGGGCCGGCTATGGCTACACCTTC
CAWKGDRAGYGYTF
>.|10|.|TRBJ2-3|TRBV20-1
TGCAGTGCTGCAGCAGATACGCAGTATTTT
CSAAADTQYF
>few|14|TRBD1|TRBJ2-7|TRBV11-2
TGTGCCAGCAGCTTCGGACAGGCTTCCCACGAGCAGTACTTC
CASSFGQASHEQYF
>few|14|TRBD1|TRBJ1-2|TRBV10-1
TGCGCCACCATAAAACGGACAGGGCTCTATGGCTACACCTTC
CATIKRTGLYGYTF
>.|11|.|TRBJ1-3|TRBV20-1
TGCAGTGCCTCTATCGAGGACACCATATATTTT
CSASIEDTIYF
>.|16|TRBD1|TRBJ2-7|TRBV7-9
TGTGCCAGCAGCTCCAGCTCCGGGACAGGGGTCTACGAGCAGTACTTC
CASSSSSGTGVYEQYF
>.|18|TRBD1|TRBJ2-3|TRBV7-9
TGTGCCAGCAGCCCCTCGCAGCCTGGACAGGGGAGTACAGATACGCAGTATTTT
CASSPSQPGQGSTDTQYF
>.|14|.|TRBJ2-7|TRBV27
TGTGCCAGCAGTTATGGGCCGGGGGAGTACGAGCAGTACTTC
CASSYGPGEYEQYF
>.|13|.|TRBJ1-2|TRBV28
TGTGCCAGCAGACCCGGGACACTTTATGGCTACACCTTC
CASRPGTLYGYTF
>.|14|.|TRBJ2-7|TRBV7-6
TGTGCCAGCAGCTTAGAACGGGACTCCTACGAGCAGTACTTC
CASSLERDSYEQYF
>.|12|.|TRBJ2-2|TRBV28
TGTGCCAGCAGTTTCAGGGCCGGGGAGCTGTTTTTT
CASSFRAGELFF
>.|14|TRBD2|TRBJ2-3|TRBV10-3
TGTGCCATCGGTAGCGGGGGCTCAAAAGATACGCAGTATTTT
CAIGSGGSKDTQYF
>.|14|.|TRBJ2-1|TRBV14
TGTGCCAGCAGCCCAGGGATCTCCTACAATGAGCAGTTCTTC
CASSPGISYNEQFF
>few|13|.|TRBJ2-1|TRBV2
TGTGCCAGCATGAAGGACACCAACAATGAGCAGTTCTTC
CASMKDTNNEQFF
>.|15|TRBD1|TRBJ2-3|TRBV11-2
TGTGCCAGCAGCTCTACAGGGGACGGCACAGATACGCAGTATTTT
CASSSTGDGTDTQYF
>.|15|.|TRBJ1-5|TRBV2
TGTGCCAGCAGTGAGTTGGGGGCCGGAAATCAGCCCCAGCATTTT
CASSELGAGNQPQHF
>.|14|TRBD1|TRBJ1-5|TRBV5-8
TGTGCCAGCAGGGGACAGGGGGCTGGGCAGCCCCAGCATTTT
CASRGQGAGQPQHF
>.|16|TRBD2|TRBJ2-5|TRBV15
TGTGCCACCAGCAGACCCGGGGGAGGGGCCCGGGCGACCCAGTACTTC
CATSRPGGGARATQYF
>.|12|.|TRBJ2-1|TRBV6-5
TGTGCCAGCGGGAGCTCCTACAATGAGCAGTTCTTC
CASGSSYNEQFF
>.|17|.|TRBJ2-2|TRBV9
TGTGCCAGCAGCGTAGCTCTGATACAAACGAACACCGGGGAGCTGTTTTTT
CASSVALIQTNTGELFF
>.|14|TRBD1|TRBJ2-3|TRBV5-1
TGCGCCAGCAGCCCCGGACAGGGACGAGATACGCAGTATTTT
CASSPGQGRDTQYF
>.|16|TRBD1|TRBJ2-6|TRBV2
TGTGCCAGCGCGGGACAGGGTACTTCTGGGGCCAACGTCCTGACTTTC
CASAGQGTSGANVLTF
>.|15|TRBD1|TRBJ2-5|TRBV11-3
TGTGCCAGCAGCACGGGGACAGGGAGAGGAGAGACCCAGTACTTC
CASSTGTGRGETQYF
>.|12|.|TRBJ2-7|TRBV21-1
TGTGCCAGCCGGACTTCGACCTACGAGCAGTACTTC
CASRTSTYEQYF
>.|16|.|TRBJ2-1|TRBV12-5
TGTGCTAGTGGTTCCTTCGGCGGGGACGATGGGAATGAGCAGTTCTTC
CASGSFGGDDGNEQFF
>.|13|.|TRBJ2-3|TRBV9
TGTGCCAGCAGCGTAGCTCGTAGAGATACGCAGTATTTT
CASSVARRDTQYF
>.|15|TRBD1|TRBJ1-5|TRBV7-2
TGTGCCAGCAGCCCGGACAGGGGGGGCAATCAGCCCCAGCATTTT
CASSPDRGGNQPQHF
>.|15|.|TRBJ1-6|TRBV19
TGTGCCAGTAGTCTTGCGGGGCGGGATGGTTCACCCCTCCACTTT
CASSLAGRDGSPLHF
>.|13|.|TRBJ1-2|TRBV5-6
TGTGCCAGCAGGGTGGACAGCCTCTATGGCTACACCTTC
CASRVDSLYGYTF
>once|13|.|TRBJ1-6|TRBV27
TGTGCCAGCAGTTTTTCAGGGGATTCACCCCTCCACTTT
CASSFSGDSPLHF
>.|12|.|TRBJ2-7|TRBV2
TGTGCCAGCAGTGATCTCCTCTCCGAGCAGTACTTC
CASSDLLSEQYF
>.|14|TRBD1|TRBJ1-2|TRBV7-8
TGTGCCAGCAGCCGTAGGGACAGGGTCTATGGCTACACCTTC
CASSRRDRVYGYTF
>.|16|TRBD2|TRBJ2-7|TRBV5-4
TGTGCCAGCAGCTCGACTAGCGGGGGCCCAACCTACGAGCAGTACTTC
CASSSTSGGPTYEQYF
>.|13|TRBD2|TRBJ2-3|TRBV6-5
TGTGCCAGCAGGGGACTAGCGGCAGATACGCAGTATTTT
CASRGLAADTQYF
>.|14|.|TRBJ2-3|TRBV28
TGTGCCAGCAAGCCCAACTACAGCACAGATACGCAGTATTTT
CASKPNYSTDTQYF
>.|15|.|TRBJ1-2|TRBV5-1
TGCGCCAGCAGCTTGGGGGAACAGGTTTCGAATGGCTACACCTTC
CASSLGEQVSNGYTF